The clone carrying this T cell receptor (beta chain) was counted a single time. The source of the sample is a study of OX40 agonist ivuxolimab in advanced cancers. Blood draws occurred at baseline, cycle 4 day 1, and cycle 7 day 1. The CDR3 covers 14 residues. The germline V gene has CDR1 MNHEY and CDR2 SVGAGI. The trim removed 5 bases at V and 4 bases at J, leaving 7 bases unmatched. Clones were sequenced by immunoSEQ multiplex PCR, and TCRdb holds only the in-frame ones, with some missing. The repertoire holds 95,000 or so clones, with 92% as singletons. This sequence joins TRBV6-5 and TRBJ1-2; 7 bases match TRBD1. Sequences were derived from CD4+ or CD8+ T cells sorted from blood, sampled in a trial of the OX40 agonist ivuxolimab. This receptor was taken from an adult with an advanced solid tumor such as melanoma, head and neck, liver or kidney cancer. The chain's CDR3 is CASSNRGIGYGYTF. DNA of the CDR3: TGTGCCAGCAGTAACAGGGGAATAGGCTATGGCTACACCTTC.